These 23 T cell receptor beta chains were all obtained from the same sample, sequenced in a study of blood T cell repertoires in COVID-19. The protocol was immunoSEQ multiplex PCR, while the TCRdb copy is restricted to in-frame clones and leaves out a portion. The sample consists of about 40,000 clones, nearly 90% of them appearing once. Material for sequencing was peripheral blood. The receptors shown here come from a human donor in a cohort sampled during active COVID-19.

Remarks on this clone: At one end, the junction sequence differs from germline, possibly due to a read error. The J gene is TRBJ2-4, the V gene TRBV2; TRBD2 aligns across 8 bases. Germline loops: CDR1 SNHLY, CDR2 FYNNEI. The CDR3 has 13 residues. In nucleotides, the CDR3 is TGTGCCAGCAGTGAGTACAGTTCGGCGGGGGGAGACTTC. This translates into CASSEYSSAGGDF.

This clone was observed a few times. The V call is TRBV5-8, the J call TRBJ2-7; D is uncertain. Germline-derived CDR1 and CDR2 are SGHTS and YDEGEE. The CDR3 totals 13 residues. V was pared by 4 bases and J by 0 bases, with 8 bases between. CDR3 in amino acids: CASSPIDSYEQYF. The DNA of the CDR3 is TGTGCCAGCAGCCCGATAGACTCCTACGAGCAGTACTTC.

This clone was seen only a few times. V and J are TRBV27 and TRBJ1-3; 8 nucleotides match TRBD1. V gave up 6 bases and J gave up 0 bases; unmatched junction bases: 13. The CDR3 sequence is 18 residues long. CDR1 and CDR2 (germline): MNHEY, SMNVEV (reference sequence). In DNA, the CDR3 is TGTGCCAGCAGCCCCGATCCGGGACAGGTGTTCTCTGGAAACACCATATATTTT. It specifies CASSPDPGQVFSGNTIYF.

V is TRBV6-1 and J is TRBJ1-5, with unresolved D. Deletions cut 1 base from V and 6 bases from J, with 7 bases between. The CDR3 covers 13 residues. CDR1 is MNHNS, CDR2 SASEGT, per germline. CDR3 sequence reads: CASSEGARQPQHF. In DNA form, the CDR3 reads TGTGCCAGCAGTGAAGGGGCACGTCAGCCCCAGCATTTT.

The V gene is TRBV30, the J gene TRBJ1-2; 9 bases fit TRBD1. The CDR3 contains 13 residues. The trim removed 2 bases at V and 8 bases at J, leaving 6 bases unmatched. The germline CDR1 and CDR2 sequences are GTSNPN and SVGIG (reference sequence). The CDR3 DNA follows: TGTGCCTGGAGTCCCGGGACAGGGAGCGGCTACACCTTC. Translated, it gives CAWSPGTGSGYTF.

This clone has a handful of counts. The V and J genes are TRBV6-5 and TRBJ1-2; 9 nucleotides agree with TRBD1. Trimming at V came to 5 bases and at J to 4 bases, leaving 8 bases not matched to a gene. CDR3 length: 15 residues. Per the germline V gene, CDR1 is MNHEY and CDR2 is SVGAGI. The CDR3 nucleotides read TGTGCCAGCAGTCAACAGGGGGCCGGAGGCTATGGCTACACCTTC. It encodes CASSQQGAGGYGYTF.

CDR3: CASSLYRASQAFF. For the CDR3, the DNA is TGTGCCAGCAGTTTATACAGGGCCTCGCAAGCTTTCTTT. This chain connects TRBV12-3 or TRBV12-4 to TRBJ1-1, with D perhaps matching TRBD1 (6 bases). The ends were cut back, 2 bases at V and 9 bases at J, with 13 bases in the middle. The CDR3 has 13 residues.

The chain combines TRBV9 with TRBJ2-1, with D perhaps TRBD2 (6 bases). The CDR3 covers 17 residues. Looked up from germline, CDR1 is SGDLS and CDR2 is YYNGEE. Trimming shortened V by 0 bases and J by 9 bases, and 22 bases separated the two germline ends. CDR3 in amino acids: CASSVGVGGAWDSEQFF. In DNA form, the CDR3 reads TGTGCCAGCAGCGTAGGTGTGGGCGGGGCGTGGGATAGTGAGCAGTTCTTC. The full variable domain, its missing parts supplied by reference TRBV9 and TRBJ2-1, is DSGVTQTPKHLITATGQRVTLRCSPRSGDLSVYWYQQSLDQGLQFLIQYYNGEERAKGNILERFSAQQFPDLHSELNLSSLELGDSALYFCASSVGVGGAWDSEQFFGPGTRLTVL.

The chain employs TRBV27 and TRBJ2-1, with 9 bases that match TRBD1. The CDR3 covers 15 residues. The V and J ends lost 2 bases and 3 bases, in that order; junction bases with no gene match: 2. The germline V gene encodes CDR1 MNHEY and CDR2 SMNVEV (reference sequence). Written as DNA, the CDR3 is TGTGCCAGCAGTTTACAGACAGGGGGCTACAATGAGCAGTTCTTC. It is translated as CASSLQTGGYNEQFF.

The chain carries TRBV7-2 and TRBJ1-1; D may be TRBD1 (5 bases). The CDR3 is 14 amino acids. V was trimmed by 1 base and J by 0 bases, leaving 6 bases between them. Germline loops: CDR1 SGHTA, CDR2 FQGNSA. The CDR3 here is CASSLEGMNTEAFF. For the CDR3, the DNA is TGTGCCAGCAGCTTAGAGGGGATGAACACTGAAGCTTTCTTT.

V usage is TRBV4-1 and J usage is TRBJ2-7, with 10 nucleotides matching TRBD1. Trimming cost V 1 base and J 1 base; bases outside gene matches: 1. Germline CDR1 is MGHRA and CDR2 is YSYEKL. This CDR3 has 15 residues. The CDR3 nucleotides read TGCGCCAGCAGCCAAGGACAGGGGGCTTCCTACGAGCAGTACTTC. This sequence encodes CASSQGQGASYEQYF.

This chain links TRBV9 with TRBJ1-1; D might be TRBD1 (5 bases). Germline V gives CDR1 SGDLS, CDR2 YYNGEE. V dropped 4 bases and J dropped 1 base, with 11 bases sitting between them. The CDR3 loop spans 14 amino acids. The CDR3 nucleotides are TGTGCCAGCAGCTTTGGGGCCACGAACACTGAAGCTTTCTTT. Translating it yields CASSFGATNTEAFF.

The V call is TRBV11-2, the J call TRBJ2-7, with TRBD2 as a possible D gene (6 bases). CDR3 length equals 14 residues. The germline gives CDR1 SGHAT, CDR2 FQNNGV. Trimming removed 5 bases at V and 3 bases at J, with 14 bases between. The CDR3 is CASSATMGGYEQYF. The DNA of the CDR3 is TGTGCCAGCAGCGCCACGATGGGAGGCTACGAGCAGTACTTC.

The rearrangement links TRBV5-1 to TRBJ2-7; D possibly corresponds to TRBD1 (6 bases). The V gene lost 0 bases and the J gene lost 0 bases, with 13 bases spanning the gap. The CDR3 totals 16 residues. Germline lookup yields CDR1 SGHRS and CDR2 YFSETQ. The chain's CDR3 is CASSLDRATSSYEQYF. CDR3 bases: TGCGCCAGCAGCTTGGACAGGGCGACCAGCTCCTACGAGCAGTACTTC.

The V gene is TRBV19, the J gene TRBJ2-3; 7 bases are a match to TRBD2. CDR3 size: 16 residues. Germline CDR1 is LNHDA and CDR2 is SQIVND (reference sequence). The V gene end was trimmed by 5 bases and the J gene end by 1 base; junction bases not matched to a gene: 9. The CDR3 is CASSAQRGGGTDTQYF. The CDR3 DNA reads TGTGCCAGTAGTGCCCAGCGGGGAGGTGGCACAGATACGCAGTATTTT.

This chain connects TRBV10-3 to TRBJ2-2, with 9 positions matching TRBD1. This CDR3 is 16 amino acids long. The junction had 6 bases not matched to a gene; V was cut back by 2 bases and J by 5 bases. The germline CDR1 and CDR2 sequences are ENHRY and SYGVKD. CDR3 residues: CAISEIQGAGTGELFF. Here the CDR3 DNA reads TGTGCCATCAGTGAGATACAGGGGGCGGGAACCGGGGAGCTGTTTTTT.

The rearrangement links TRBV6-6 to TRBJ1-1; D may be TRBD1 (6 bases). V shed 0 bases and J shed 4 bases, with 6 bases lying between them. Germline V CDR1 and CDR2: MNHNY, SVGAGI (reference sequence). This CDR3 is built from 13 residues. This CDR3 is CASSYSGATEAFF. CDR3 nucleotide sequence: TGTGCCAGCAGTTACTCGGGGGCCACTGAAGCTTTCTTT.

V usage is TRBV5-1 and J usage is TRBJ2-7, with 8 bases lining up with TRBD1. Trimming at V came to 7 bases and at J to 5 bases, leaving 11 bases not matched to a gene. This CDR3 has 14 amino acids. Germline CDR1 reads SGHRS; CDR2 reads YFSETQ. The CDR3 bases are TGCGCCAGCTACCCGGACAGGGCTTCCCACGAGCAGTACTTC. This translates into CASYPDRASHEQYF.

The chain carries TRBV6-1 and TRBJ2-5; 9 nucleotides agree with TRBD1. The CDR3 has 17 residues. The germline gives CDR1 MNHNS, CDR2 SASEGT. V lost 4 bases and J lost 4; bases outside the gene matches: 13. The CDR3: CASSAGTGFLGRETQYF. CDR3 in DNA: TGTGCCAGCAGTGCCGGGACAGGGTTTTTGGGGCGAGAGACCCAGTACTTC.

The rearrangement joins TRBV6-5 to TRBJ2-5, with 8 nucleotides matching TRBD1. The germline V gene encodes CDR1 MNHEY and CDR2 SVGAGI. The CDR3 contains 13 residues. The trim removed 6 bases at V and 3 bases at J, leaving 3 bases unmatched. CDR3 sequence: CASRSTGEETQYF. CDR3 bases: TGTGCCAGCAGATCGACAGGGGAAGAGACCCAGTACTTC.

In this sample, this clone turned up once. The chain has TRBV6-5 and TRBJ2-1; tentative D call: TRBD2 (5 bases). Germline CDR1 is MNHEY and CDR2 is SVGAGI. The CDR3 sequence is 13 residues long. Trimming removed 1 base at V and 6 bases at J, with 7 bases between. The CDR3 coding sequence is TGTGCCAGCAGTTACTTTCGGGGCAATGAGCAGTTCTTC. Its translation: CASSYFRGNEQFF.

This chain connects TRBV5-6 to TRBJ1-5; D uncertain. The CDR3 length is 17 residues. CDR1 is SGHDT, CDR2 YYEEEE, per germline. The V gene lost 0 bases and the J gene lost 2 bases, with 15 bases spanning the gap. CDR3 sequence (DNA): TGTGCCAGCAGCTTGGCCGGTCAGGCCTTAGGCAATCAGCCCCAGCATTTT. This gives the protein CASSLAGQALGNQPQHF.

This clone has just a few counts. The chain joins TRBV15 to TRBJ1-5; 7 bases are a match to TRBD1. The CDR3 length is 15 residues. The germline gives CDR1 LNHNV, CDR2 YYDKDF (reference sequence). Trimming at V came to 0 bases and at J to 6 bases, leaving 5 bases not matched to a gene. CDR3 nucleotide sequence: TGTGCCACCAGCAGAGATAAGACAGGGTTTCAGCCCCAGCATTTT. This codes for CATSRDKTGFQPQHF. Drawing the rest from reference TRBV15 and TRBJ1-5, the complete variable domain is DAMVIQNPRYQVTQFGKPVTLSCSQTLNHNVMYWYQQKSSQAPKLLFHYYDKDFNNEADTPDNFQSRRPNTSFCFLDIRSPGLGDTAMYLCATSRDKTGFQPQHFGDGTRLSIL.